Listed here are 28 T cell receptor beta chains from one sample, sequenced in a study of beta chain features in type 1 diabetes. The sequenced template was cDNA made from the entire isolated RNA. The assay was immunoSEQ multiplex PCR, and TCRdb's table has in-frame clones only and misses some. The data contain hundreds of thousands of clones, 17% of them singletons. The sample comprised naive CD4+ T cells from blood. All receptors come from a woman aged 18 to 35 in good health.

This clone was counted between two and nine times. The sample contains more than one DNA sequence encoding this CDR3. This chain joins TRBV18 and TRBJ2-7; D possibly corresponds to TRBD1 (6 bases). The V end lost 0 bases, the J end lost 2 bases, and 8 bases lay between the germline ends. Germline V lookup: CDR1 KGHSH, CDR2 LQKENI. The CDR3 sequence is 14 residues long. CDR3 sequence: CASSPPTGTYEQYF. CDR3 bases: TGTGCCAGCTCACCACCTACAGGGACCTACGAGCAGTACTTC. The full variable domain, completed using reference TRBV18 and TRBJ2-7, is NAGVMQNPRHLVRRRGQEARLRCSPMKGHSHVYWYRQLPEEGLKFMVYLQKENIIDESGMPKERFSAEFPKEGPSILRIQQVVRGDSAAYFCASSPPTGTYEQYFGPGTRLTVT.

In DNA form, the CDR3 reads TGCGCCAGCAGCGTCCGACAGGACCTTAGGGGAGAGACCCAGTACTTC. Its protein is CASSVRQDLRGETQYF. The V gene is TRBV5-1, the J gene TRBJ2-5, with D possibly TRBD1 on 6 matching bases. The CDR3 runs to 16 residues. The V gene's germline CDR1 is SGHRS and CDR2 YFSETQ. V was clipped by 4 bases and J by 4 bases, with 20 bases between them.

This clone has more than one count but fewer than ten. J is TRBJ2-7 and V is TRBV19; possible D gene TRBD1, 5 bases. The CDR3 contains 15 residues. V dropped 3 bases and J dropped 2 bases, with 14 bases sitting between them. Germline CDR1 and CDR2: LNHDA and SQIVND (reference sequence). The CDR3 coding sequence is TGTGCCAGTAGTATGCAAGGGGCCGCTCCCTACGAGCAGTACTTC. It encodes CASSMQGAAPYEQYF.

The rearrangement links TRBV27 to TRBJ2-7, with 7 bases that match TRBD1. Germline trimming cut 6 bases from V and 6 bases from J; bases unmatched to any gene: 14. Germline V gives CDR1 MNHEY, CDR2 SMNVEV (reference sequence). The CDR3 has 15 residues. The CDR3 reads CASSPRKSTGAEQYF. CDR3 nucleotides: TGTGCCAGCAGCCCACGGAAGAGTACAGGGGCCGAGCAGTACTTC.

This chain connects TRBV28 to TRBJ2-7, with a tentative D call TRBD2 (5 bases). Trimming took 8 bases from V and 2 from J, leaving 13 bases between them. The CDR3 extends over 13 amino acids. Germline CDR1 and CDR2: MDHEN and SYDVKM. The CDR3 loop reads CASGLRVPYEQYF. The CDR3 nucleotides read TGTGCCAGCGGCTTGCGGGTCCCCTACGAGCAGTACTTC.

In this sample, this clone turned up a few times. This sequence joins TRBV7-2 and TRBJ1-1; TRBD1 agrees at 9 bases. Germline V gives CDR1 SGHTA, CDR2 FQGNSA. Trimming at V came to 3 bases and at J to 11 bases, leaving 10 bases not matched to a gene. The CDR3 contains 14 residues. CDR3 coding DNA: TGTGCCAGCAGCTTGGGGGACAGGGTGGTAGGTGCTTTCTTT. As protein: CASSLGDRVVGAFF.

This clone was seen a few times. The rearrangement joins TRBV18 to TRBJ1-5, with TRBD1 as a possible D gene (6 bases). Trimming pared 3 bases from V and 6 bases from J, leaving 15 bases between. This CDR3 has 15 amino acids. Germline V gene data show CDR1 as KGHSH and CDR2 as LQKENI. In DNA form, the CDR3 reads TGTGCCAGCTCACCCAATGGGGGGCTATTTCAGCCCCAGCATTTT. Translating it yields CASSPNGGLFQPQHF.

The genes are TRBV5-4 and TRBJ1-1; 8 nucleotides agree with TRBD1. This CDR3 is built from 15 residues. V lost 7 bases, J lost 5 bases, and 13 bases stayed unmatched. CDR1 and CDR2 (germline): SGHNT, YYREEE (reference sequence). The CDR3 DNA is TGTGCCAGCTTCCAGGGGGCCTTAGGGAAGACTGAAGCTTTCTTT. It translates to CASFQGALGKTEAFF.

The V and J genes are TRBV7-9 and TRBJ2-1; D remains unclear. There are 13 residues in the CDR3. The V end lost 7 bases, the J end lost 7 bases, and 14 bases lay between the germline ends. In germline, CDR1 is SEHNR, CDR2 FQNEAQ (reference sequence). This CDR3 is CASTPELWNEQFF. In nucleotides, the CDR3 is TGTGCCAGCACCCCCGAACTATGGAATGAGCAGTTCTTC.

This chain links TRBV5-1 with TRBJ2-2; D unclear. The CDR3 runs 16 residues. Per germline, CDR1 SGHRS and CDR2 YFSETQ. V was trimmed by 0 bases and J by 5 bases, leaving 14 bases between them. As DNA, the CDR3 is TGCGCCAGCAGCTTGGCGGTAGTTGTGGTGACCGGGGAGCTGTTTTTT. Translating gives CASSLAVVVVTGELFF.

This clone was detected a few times. The chain combines TRBV12-1 with TRBJ2-7; the tabulated D call, TRBD1, remains unverified against the DNA. TRBV12-1 is recorded as a pseudogene. This CDR3 has 16 residues. CDR3: CASSPGWGRVGVEQYF. CDR3 coding DNA: TGTGCCAGCAGCCCTGGTTGGGGGCGCGTCGGGGTGGAGCAGTACTTC.

The gene calls are TRBV18 and TRBJ1-4; D gene ambiguous. The length of the CDR3 is 13 residues. V gave up 0 bases and J gave up 5 bases, with 4 bases separating them. The V gene's germline CDR1 is KGHSH and CDR2 LQKENI. CDR3 residues: CASSPPVNEKLFF. CDR3 sequence (DNA): TGTGCCAGCTCACCACCGGTGAATGAAAAACTGTTTTTT.

The chain couples TRBV7-2 to TRBJ2-3; a possible D gene is TRBD1 (6 bases). Germline CDR1 and CDR2: SGHTA and FQGNSA. V dropped 3 bases and J dropped 1 base, with 11 bases sitting between them. The CDR3 is 15 amino acids. CDR3 in amino acids: CASSLAGAGTDTQYF. CDR3 bases: TGTGCCAGCAGCTTGGCAGGGGCTGGCACAGATACGCAGTATTTT.

This clone was observed a few times. This sequence joins TRBV4-2 and TRBJ1-4; 10 bases are shared with TRBD1. From germline, CDR1 is LGHNA and CDR2 YNFKEQ. This CDR3 spans 20 amino acids. V was clipped by 0 bases and J by 3 bases; unmatched bases: 13. The CDR3 region has the DNA TGTGCCAGCAGCCAAGATAGCGTGGGACAGGGGATTGTGGCTAATGAAAAACTGTTTTTT. The encoded protein is CASSQDSVGQGIVANEKLFF.

V gene TRBV27 combines with J gene TRBJ1-4; D remains ambiguous. Germline CDR1 and CDR2: MNHEY and SMNVEV (reference sequence). Trimming left V 2 bases short and J 3 bases short, with 7 bases between. This CDR3 region has 14 residues. CDR3 sequence reads: CASSLRWANEKLFF. CDR3 DNA sequence: TGTGCCAGCAGTTTACGTTGGGCTAATGAAAAACTGTTTTTT.

Only a few counts were recorded for this clone. CDR3 protein: CASSLLGLLGYTF. For the CDR3, the DNA is TGTGCCAGCAGCCTGTTAGGGCTACTCGGCTACACCTTC. The chain is built from TRBV7-9 and TRBJ1-2; no clear D. With 5 bases removed from V and 8 bases from J, the gap between germline ends came to 15 bases. CDR1 SEHNR and CDR2 FQNEAQ come from the germline V gene (reference sequence). The CDR3 spans 13 residues.

V gene TRBV18 combines with J gene TRBJ2-3; D perhaps matches TRBD1 (5 bases). Trimming left V 1 base short and J 5 bases short, with 13 bases between. The CDR3 is 15 amino acids. CDR1 and CDR2 (germline): KGHSH, LQKENI. The CDR3 region is CASSPLAGSEDTQYF. DNA for the CDR3: TGTGCCAGCTCACCACTGGCAGGGTCTGAAGATACGCAGTATTTT.

The chain employs TRBV14 and TRBJ2-7; 8 bases fit TRBD1. Germline CDR1 SGHDN, CDR2 FVKESK. The CDR3 extends over 13 amino acids. Trimming removed 8 bases from V and 3 bases from J; junction bases left unmatched: 6. The chain's CDR3 is CASSGQVLYEQYF. The CDR3 nucleotides are TGTGCCAGCTCGGGACAGGTCCTCTACGAGCAGTACTTC.

Comment on this clone: The identical CDR3 is also encoded by other nucleotide sequences in the sample. The chain combines TRBV7-9 with TRBJ2-7, with D possibly being TRBD1 (7 bases). The V and J ends lost 2 bases and 2 bases respectively, with 13 bases between them. The CDR3 extends over 15 amino acids. Germline lookup yields CDR1 SEHNR and CDR2 FQNEAQ (reference sequence). Here the CDR3 reads CASSLRTGGAYEQYF. DNA for the CDR3: TGTGCCAGCAGCTTAAGGACAGGAGGGGCCTACGAGCAGTACTTC.

The chain carries TRBV28 and TRBJ2-7, with 15 nucleotides matching TRBD2. The CDR3 totals 14 residues. Germline V gene sequence: CDR1 MDHEN, CDR2 SYDVKM. The V gene end was trimmed by 10 bases and the J gene end by 4 bases; junction bases not matched to a gene: 5. The CDR3 loop reads CATGLAGGRYEQYF. The DNA of the CDR3 is TGTGCCACGGGACTAGCGGGAGGTAGATACGAGCAGTACTTC.

This rearrangement joins TRBV11-1 to TRBJ2-1, with D unresolved. Trimming removed 2 bases at V and 10 bases at J, with 9 bases between. The CDR3 has 12 amino acids. Germline V gene data show CDR1 as SGHAT and CDR2 as FQDESV (reference sequence). CDR3 coding DNA: TGTGCCAGCAGCTTAAATGAACAGGAGCAGTTCTTC. This gives the protein CASSLNEQEQFF.

The chain's CDR3 is CASSLAGVGSSYEQYF. DNA of the CDR3: TGTGCCAGCAGCTTAGCGGGGGTCGGAAGCTCCTACGAGCAGTACTTC. This sequence joins TRBV7-8 and TRBJ2-7; either TRBD1 or TRBD2 may fit D (5 bases each). CDR3 length: 16 residues. V lost 0 bases to trimming and J lost 0 bases, with 12 bases between them. Germline V gene data show CDR1 as SGHVS and CDR2 as FQNEAQ.

This clone has just a few counts. The sample holds other DNA sequences that translate to the same CDR3. V usage is TRBV20-1 and J usage is TRBJ2-5; unclear D gene. The germline V gene encodes CDR1 DFQATT and CDR2 SNEGSKA (reference sequence). This CDR3 comprises 11 residues. Trimming cost V 3 bases and J 0 bases, with 2 bases left between them. The CDR3 DNA reads TGCAGTGCTAGGGACCAAGAGACCCAGTACTTC. Its translation is CSARDQETQYF.

This chain joins TRBV19 and TRBJ2-3; the D gene is possibly TRBD2 (5 bases). V was cut by 5 bases and J by 2 bases, with 20 bases left in between. The germline V gene has CDR1 LNHDA and CDR2 SQIVND (reference sequence). The CDR3 contains 17 residues. Here the CDR3 DNA reads TGTGCCAGTAGTCCCCACCGGACTCGCTTACACACAGATACGCAGTATTTT. The encoded protein is CASSPHRTRLHTDTQYF. Full variable domain (outside the CDR3, taken from reference TRBV19 and TRBJ2-3): DGGITQSPKYLFRKEGQNVTLSCEQNLNHDAMYWYRQDPGQGLRLIYYSQIVNDFQKGDIAEGYSVSREKKESFPLTVTSAQKNPTAFYLCASSPHRTRLHTDTQYFGPGTRLTVL.

This chain uses TRBV5-1 with TRBJ2-1, with a weak D call TRBD2 (6 bases). The CDR3 length is 15 residues. Germline V gives CDR1 SGHRS, CDR2 YFSETQ. The germline V and J ends were trimmed by 4 bases and 1 base, with 12 bases remaining between them. The CDR3 reads CASSEGLSSYNEQFF. The CDR3 nucleotides are TGCGCCAGCAGCGAGGGACTCTCTTCCTACAATGAGCAGTTCTTC.

The gene calls are TRBV28 and TRBJ2-1, with a weak D call TRBD1 (5 bases). The CDR3 is made up of 15 amino acids. Trimming took 6 bases from V and 8 from J, leaving 20 bases between them. The germline V gene encodes CDR1 MDHEN and CDR2 SYDVKM. The CDR3 sequence is CASSFPVGQGDEQFF. The CDR3 region has the DNA TGTGCCAGCAGCTTCCCGGTCGGTCAGGGCGATGAGCAGTTCTTC.

The chain carries TRBV6-5 and TRBJ2-7, with TRBD2 as a possible D gene (6 bases). CDR3 size: 14 residues. Germline V CDR1 and CDR2: MNHEY, SVGAGI. The V end was cut by 2 bases, the J end by 2 bases, with 10 bases between. The DNA for the CDR3 is TGTGCCAGCAGTTACGGGGACTCACCCTACGAGCAGTACTTC. Translation: CASSYGDSPYEQYF.

This clone has just a few counts. The sample has other DNA sequences that encode this CDR3 too. The rearrangement links TRBV7-9 to TRBJ2-7; no reliable D call. The CDR3 has 12 amino acids. With 1 base removed from V and 4 bases from J, the gap between germline ends came to 5 bases. Germline assignment: CDR1 SEHNR and CDR2 FQNEAQ (reference sequence). Written as DNA, the CDR3 is TGTGCCAGCAGCTTAGTCGGGTACGAGCAGTACTTC. Its protein is CASSLVGYEQYF. Looking up the rest from reference TRBV7-9 and TRBJ2-7 gives the full variable domain: DTGVSQNPRHKITKRGQNVTFRCDPISEHNRLYWYRQTLGQGPEFLTYFQNEAQLEKSRLLSDRFSAERPKGSFSTLEIQRTEQGDSAMYLCASSLVGYEQYFGPGTRLTVT.